This T cell receptor beta chain was documented in a study of T cell responses to AZD1222 COVID-19 vaccine. General study findings and limits: The breadth and depth of Spike-specific TCRs increased once two AZD1222 doses had been given.

Germline V gene lookup returns CDR1 MNHEY and CDR2 SVGAGI. Trimming cost V 5 bases and J 2 bases; bases outside gene matches: 3. The CDR3 covers 14 residues. Here immunoSEQ multiplex PCR was the method, and the copy in TCRdb shows in-frame clones only, minus some. The sample records 42,000 or so clones, approximately 88% being singletons. About this clone: Its antigen is as yet unknown.

This rearrangement joins TRBV6-5 to TRBJ2-7; 10 bases align to TRBD1. The sequence came from an adult who received the MenACWY meningococcal vaccine as a control. The input for sequencing was peripheral blood, taken 28 days after the second dose of the MenACWY control vaccine. CDR3 region: CASSRGQGAYEQYF. CDR3 bases: TGTGCCAGCAGTAGAGGACAGGGGGCCTACGAGCAGTACTTC.